This T cell receptor (beta chain) was sequenced for a study of T cell clonotyping in hematopoietic cell transplantation. Findings and caveats of the study: Few recipient clonotypes overlapped donors; over 97% were de novo at given depth. Recipient TCR diversity dropped after transplant; expanded clonotypes rose from day 30 to 180.

The table came from immunoSEQ multiplex PCR; TCRdb's copy has only in-frame clones and leaves some out. This sample has approximately 44,000 clones, with about 95% found just once. Concerning this clone: Its target is not known.

The CDR3 length is 15 residues. After removal of 3 bases from V and 3 bases from J, the junction contained 8 bases not matched to a gene. Germline assignment: CDR1 SGHVS and CDR2 FQNEAQ. Sample: peripheral blood mononuclear cells. The sequence came from a woman aged 50 to 65 in good health. Some clones in this sample may be carry-over from other donors' samples. The J gene is TRBJ2-7, the V gene TRBV7-8; TRBD2 matches 7 bases. The CDR3 reads CASSFPGAGVYEQYF. For the CDR3, the DNA is TGTGCCAGCAGCTTCCCTGGCGCGGGGGTCTACGAGCAGTACTTC.